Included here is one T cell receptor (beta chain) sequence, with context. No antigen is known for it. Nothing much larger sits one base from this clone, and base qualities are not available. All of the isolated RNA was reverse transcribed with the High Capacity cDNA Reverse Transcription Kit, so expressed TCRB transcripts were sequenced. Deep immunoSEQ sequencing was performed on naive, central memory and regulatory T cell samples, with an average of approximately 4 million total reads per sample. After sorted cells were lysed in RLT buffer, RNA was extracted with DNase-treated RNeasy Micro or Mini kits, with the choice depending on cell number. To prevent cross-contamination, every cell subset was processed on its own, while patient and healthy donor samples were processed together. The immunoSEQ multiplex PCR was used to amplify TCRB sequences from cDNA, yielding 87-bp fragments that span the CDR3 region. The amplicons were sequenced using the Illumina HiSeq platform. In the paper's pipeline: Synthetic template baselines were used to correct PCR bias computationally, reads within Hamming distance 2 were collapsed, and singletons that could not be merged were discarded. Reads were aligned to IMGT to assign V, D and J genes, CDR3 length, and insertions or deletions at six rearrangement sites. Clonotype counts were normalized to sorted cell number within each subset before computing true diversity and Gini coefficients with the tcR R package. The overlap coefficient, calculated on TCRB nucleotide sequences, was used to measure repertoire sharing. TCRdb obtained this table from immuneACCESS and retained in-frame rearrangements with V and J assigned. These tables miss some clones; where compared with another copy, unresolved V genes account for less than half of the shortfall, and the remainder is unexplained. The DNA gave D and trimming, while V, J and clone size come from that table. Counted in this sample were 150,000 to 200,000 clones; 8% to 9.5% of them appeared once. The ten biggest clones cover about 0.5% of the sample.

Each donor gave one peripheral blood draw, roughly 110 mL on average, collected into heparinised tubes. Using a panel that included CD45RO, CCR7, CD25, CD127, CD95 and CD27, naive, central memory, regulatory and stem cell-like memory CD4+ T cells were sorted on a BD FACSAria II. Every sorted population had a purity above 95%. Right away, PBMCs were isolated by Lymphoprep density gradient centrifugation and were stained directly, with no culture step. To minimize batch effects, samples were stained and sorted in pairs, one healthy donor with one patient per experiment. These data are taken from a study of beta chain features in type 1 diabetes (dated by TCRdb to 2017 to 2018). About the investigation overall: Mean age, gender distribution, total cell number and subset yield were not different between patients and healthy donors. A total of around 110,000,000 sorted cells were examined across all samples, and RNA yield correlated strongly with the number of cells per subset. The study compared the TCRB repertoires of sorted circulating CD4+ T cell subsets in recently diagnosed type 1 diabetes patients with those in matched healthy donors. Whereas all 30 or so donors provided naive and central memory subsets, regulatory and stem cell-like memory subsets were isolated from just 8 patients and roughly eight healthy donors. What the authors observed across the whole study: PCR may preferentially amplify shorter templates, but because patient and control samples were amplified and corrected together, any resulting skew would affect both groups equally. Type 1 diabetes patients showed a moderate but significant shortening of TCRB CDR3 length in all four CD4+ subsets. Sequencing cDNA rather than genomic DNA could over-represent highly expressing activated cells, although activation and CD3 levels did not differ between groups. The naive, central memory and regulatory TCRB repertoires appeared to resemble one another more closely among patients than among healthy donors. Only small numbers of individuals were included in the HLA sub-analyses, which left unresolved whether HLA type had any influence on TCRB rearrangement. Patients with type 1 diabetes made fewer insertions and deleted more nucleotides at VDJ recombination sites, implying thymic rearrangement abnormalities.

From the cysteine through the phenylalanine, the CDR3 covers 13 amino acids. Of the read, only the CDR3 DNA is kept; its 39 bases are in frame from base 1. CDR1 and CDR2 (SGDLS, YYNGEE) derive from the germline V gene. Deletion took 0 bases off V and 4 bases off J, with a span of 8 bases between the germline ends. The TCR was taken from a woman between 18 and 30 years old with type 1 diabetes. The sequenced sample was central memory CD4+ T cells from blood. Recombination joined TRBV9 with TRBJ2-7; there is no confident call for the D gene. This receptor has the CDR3 CASSVGHAYEQYF. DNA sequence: TGTGCCAGCAGCGTAGGACACGCATACGAGCAGTACTTC.